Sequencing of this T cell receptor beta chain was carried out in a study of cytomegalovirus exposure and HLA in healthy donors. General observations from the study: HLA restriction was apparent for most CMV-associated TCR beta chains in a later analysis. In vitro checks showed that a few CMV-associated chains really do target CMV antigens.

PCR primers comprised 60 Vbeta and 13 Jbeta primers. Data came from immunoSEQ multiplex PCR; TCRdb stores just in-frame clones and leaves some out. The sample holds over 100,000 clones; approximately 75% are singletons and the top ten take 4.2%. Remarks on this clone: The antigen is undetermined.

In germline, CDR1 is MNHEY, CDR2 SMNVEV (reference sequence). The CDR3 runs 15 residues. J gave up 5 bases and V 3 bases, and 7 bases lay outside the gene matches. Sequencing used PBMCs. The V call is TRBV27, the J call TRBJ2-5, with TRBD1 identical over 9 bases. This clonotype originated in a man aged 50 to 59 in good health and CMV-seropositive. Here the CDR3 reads CASSLIGTGKETQYF. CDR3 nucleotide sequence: TGTGCCAGCAGTTTGATCGGGACAGGGAAGGAGACCCAGTACTTC.